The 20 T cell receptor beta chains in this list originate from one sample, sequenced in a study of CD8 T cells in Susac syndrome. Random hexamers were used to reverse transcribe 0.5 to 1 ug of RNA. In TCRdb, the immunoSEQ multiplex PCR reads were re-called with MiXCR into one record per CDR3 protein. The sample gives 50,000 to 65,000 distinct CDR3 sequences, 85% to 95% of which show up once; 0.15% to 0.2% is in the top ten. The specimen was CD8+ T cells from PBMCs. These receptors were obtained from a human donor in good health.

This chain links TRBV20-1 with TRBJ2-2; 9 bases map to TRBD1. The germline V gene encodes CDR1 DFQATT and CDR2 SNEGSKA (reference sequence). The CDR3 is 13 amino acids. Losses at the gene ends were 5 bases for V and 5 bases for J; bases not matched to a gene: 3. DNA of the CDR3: TGCAGTGCTGGGGACAGGGAGACCGGGGAGCTGTTTTTT. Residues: CSAGDRETGELFF.

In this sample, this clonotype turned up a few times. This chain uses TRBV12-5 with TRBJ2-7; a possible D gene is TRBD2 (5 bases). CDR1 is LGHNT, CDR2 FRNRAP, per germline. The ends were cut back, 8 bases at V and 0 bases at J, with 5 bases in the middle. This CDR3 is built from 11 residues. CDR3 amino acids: CASRDSYEQYF. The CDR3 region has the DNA TGTGCTAGTCGGGACTCCTACGAGCAGTACTTC.

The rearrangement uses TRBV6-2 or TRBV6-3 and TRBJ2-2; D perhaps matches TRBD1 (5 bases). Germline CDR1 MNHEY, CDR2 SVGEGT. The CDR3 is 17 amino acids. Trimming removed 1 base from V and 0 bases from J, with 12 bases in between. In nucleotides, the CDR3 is TGTGCCAGCAGTTACTTCCCAGGACACGCGAACACCGGGGAGCTGTTTTTT. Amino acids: CASSYFPGHANTGELFF.

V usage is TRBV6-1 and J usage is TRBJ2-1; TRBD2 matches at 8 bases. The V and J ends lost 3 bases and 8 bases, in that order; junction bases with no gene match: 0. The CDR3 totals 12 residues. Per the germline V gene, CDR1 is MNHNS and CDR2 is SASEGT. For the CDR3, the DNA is TGTGCCAGCAGTGACGGGGGGGATGAGCAGTTCTTC. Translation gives CASSDGGDEQFF.

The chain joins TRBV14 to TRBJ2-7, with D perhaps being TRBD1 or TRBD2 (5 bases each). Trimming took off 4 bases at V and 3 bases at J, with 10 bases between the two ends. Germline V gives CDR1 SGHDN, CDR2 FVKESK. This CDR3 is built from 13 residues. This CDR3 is CASSLWGNYEQYF. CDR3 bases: TGTGCCAGCAGCCTTTGGGGGAACTACGAGCAGTACTTC.

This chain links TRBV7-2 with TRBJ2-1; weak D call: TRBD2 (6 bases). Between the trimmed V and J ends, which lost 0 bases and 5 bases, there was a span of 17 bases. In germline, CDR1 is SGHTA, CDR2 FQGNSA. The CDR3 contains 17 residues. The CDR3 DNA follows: TGTGCCAGCAGCTTAGCGCGTGGAGGGATATATAACAATGAGCAGTTCTTC. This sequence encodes CASSLARGGIYNNEQFF.

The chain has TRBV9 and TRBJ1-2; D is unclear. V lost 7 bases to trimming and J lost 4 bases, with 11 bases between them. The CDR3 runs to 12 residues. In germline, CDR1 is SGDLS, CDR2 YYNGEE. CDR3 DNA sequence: TGTGCCAGCTGTTGTAGCCCCTATGGCTACACCTTC. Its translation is CASCCSPYGYTF. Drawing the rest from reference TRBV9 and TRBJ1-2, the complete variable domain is DSGVTQTPKHLITATGQRVTLRCSPRSGDLSVYWYQQSLDQGLQFLIQYYNGEERAKGNILERFSAQQFPDLHSELNLSSLELGDSALYFCASCCSPYGYTFGSGTRLTVV.

This CDR3 reads CASRAHGTGEDWAYEQYF. The CDR3 nucleotides read TGTGCCAGCAGGGCCCATGGGACAGGGGAAGATTGGGCCTACGAGCAGTACTTC. The rearrangement links TRBV6-1 to TRBJ2-7; 10 bases align to TRBD1. Germline CDR1 and CDR2: MNHNS and SASEGT. V lost 6 bases, J lost 2 bases, and 16 bases stayed unmatched. This CDR3 has 18 amino acids.

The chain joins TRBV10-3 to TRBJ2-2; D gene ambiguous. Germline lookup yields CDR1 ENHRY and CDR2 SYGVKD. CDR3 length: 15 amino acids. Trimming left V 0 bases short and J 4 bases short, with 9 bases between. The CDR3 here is CAISESVGGTGELFF. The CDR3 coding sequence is TGTGCCATCAGTGAGTCGGTCGGCGGCACCGGGGAGCTGTTTTTT.

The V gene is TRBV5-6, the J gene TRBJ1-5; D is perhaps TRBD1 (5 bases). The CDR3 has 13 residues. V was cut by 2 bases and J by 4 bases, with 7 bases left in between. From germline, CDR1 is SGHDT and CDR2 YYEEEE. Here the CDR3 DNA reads TGTGCCAGCAGCTTCCAGGGAAATCAGCCCCAGCATTTT. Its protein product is CASSFQGNQPQHF.

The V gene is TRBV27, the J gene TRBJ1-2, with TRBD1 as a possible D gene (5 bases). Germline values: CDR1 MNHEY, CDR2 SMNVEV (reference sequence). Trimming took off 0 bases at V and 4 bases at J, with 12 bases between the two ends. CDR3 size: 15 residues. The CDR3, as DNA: TGTGCCAGCAGTTTATCTGGGGGTTGGTCCTATGGCTACACCTTC. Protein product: CASSLSGGWSYGYTF.

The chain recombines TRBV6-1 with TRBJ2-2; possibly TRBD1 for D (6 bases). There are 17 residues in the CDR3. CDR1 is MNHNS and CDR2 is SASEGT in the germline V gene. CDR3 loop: CVSETGDLIMNTGELFF. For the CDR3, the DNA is TGTGTCTCTGAGACAGGCGACCTGATCATGAACACCGGGGAGCTGTTTTTT.

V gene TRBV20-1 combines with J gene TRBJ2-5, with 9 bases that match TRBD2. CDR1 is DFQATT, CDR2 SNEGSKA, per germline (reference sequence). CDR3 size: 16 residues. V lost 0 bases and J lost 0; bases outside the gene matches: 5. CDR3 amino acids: CSARDLSGGDQETQYF. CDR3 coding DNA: TGCAGTGCTAGAGATCTTAGCGGGGGCGACCAAGAGACCCAGTACTTC.

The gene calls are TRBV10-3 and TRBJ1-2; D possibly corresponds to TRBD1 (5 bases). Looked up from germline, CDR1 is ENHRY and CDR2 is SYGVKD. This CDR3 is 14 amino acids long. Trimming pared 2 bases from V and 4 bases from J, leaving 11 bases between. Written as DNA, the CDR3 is TGTGCCATCAGTGAGGGGGACCAGCGCTATGGCTACACCTTC. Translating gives CAISEGDQRYGYTF.

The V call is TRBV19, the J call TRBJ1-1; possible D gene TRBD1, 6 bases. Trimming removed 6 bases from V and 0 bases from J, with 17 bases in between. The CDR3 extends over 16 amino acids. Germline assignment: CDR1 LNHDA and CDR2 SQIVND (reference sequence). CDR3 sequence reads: CASREADSAMNTEAFF. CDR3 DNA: TGTGCCAGTAGAGAAGCGGACAGCGCTATGAACACTGAAGCTTTCTTT. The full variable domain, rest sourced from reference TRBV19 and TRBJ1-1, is DGGITQSPKYLFRKEGQNVTLSCEQNLNHDAMYWYRQDPGQGLRLIYYSQIVNDFQKGDIAEGYSVSREKKESFPLTVTSAQKNPTAFYLCASREADSAMNTEAFFGQGTRLTVV.

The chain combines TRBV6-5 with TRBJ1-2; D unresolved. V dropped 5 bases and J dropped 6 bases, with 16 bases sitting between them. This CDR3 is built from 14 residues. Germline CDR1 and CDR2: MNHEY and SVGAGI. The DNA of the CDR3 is TGTGCCAGCAGTCTCGCACCCAGGTTGGATGGCTACACCTTC. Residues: CASSLAPRLDGYTF.

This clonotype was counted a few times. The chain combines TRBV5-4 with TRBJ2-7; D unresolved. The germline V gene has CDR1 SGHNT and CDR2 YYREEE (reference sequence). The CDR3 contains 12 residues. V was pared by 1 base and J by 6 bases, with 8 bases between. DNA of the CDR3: TGTGCCAGCAGCTTGTCGGCCAGCGAGCAGTACTTC. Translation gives CASSLSASEQYF.

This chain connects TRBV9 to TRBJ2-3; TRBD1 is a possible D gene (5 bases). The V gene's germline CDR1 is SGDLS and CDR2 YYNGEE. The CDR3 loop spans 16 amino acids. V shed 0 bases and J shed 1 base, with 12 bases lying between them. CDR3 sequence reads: CASSVAGRARTDTQYF. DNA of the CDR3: TGTGCCAGCAGCGTAGCGGGCAGGGCCCGCACAGATACGCAGTATTTT. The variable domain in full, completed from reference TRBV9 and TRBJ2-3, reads DSGVTQTPKHLITATGQRVTLRCSPRSGDLSVYWYQQSLDQGLQFLIQYYNGEERAKGNILERFSAQQFPDLHSELNLSSLELGDSALYFCASSVAGRARTDTQYFGPGTRLTVL.

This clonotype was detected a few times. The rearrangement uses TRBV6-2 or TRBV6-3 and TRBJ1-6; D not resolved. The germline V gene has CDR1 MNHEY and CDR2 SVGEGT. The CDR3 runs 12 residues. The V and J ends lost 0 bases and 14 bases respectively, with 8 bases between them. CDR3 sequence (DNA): TGTGCCAGCAGTTACTCGAGGTTCACCCTCCACTTT. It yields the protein CASSYSRFTLHF.

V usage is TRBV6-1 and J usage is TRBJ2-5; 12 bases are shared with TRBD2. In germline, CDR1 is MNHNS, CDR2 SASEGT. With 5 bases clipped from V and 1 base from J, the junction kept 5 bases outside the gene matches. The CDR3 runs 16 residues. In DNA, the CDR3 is TGTGCCAGCAGTCCAACTAGCGGGGGGTTCCAAGAGACCCAGTACTTC. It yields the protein CASSPTSGGFQETQYF.